Following are 19 T cell receptor beta chains from one sample sequenced in a study of radiotherapy plus CTLA-4 blockade in lung cancer. TCRdb's table, derived via immunoSEQ multiplex PCR, lists solely in-frame clones and lacks some. The sample consists of 40,000 to 45,000 clones, roughly 67% of them appearing once. The sample consisted of peripheral blood, taken from a patient treated with radiotherapy plus ipilimumab. The receptors were gathered from a human donor with non-small cell lung cancer who had a partial response to radiotherapy plus ipilimumab.

This chain connects TRBV25-1 to TRBJ1-1; D remains unclear. V gave up 10 bases and J gave up 1 base, with 10 bases separating them. This CDR3 contains 12 residues. The germline V gene encodes CDR1 MGHDK and CDR2 SYGVNS. The CDR3 region is CATRPGNTEAFF. CDR3 coding DNA: TGTGCCACTAGACCGGGGAACACTGAAGCTTTCTTT.

V is TRBV5-1 and J is TRBJ1-3; 12 bases are a match to TRBD1. Per germline, CDR1 SGHRS and CDR2 YFSETQ. The V segment lost 4 bases and the J segment 2 bases; nucleotides outside the gene matches: 4. This CDR3 region has 16 residues. The CDR3 loop is CASSPGQGATGNTIYF. CDR3 bases: TGCGCCAGCAGCCCGGGACAGGGGGCGACTGGAAACACCATATATTTT.

This clone appeared a few times. This chain connects TRBV9 to TRBJ2-1, with 9 nucleotides matching TRBD2. Trimming removed 1 base from V and 9 bases from J; junction bases left unmatched: 11. Germline V CDR1 and CDR2: SGDLS, YYNGEE. The CDR3 is made up of 16 amino acids. In nucleotides, the CDR3 is TGTGCCAGCAGCGTATATTTGGCGGGAGGGCGTGGTGAGCAGTTCTTC. Translating gives CASSVYLAGGRGEQFF.

In this sample, this clone turned up many times. The rearrangement links TRBV10-3 to TRBJ1-6; 8 bases map to TRBD1. V shed 0 bases and J 6 bases; nucleotides not matched to a gene: 1. The V gene's germline CDR1 is ENHRY and CDR2 SYGVKD. CDR3 length equals 15 residues. CDR3 region: CAISESGQGNSPLHF. CDR3 nucleotide sequence: TGTGCCATCAGTGAGTCCGGACAGGGTAATTCACCCCTCCACTTT.

As DNA, the CDR3 is TGCGCCAGCAGCCAAGATCTCGGTATAGGGGCGATGAACACTGAAGCTTTCTTT. Translation: CASSQDLGIGAMNTEAFF. This chain joins TRBV4-3 and TRBJ1-1; a possible D gene is TRBD1 (5 bases). Germline V gene lookup returns CDR1 LGHNA and CDR2 YSLEER. The CDR3 loop spans 18 amino acids. The V and J ends lost 0 bases and 0 bases respectively, with 17 bases between them.

About this clone itself: A much more abundant neighbour one base away suggests this may be a read error. The rearrangement uses TRBV6-6 and TRBJ1-1; 9 bases map to TRBD1. Trimming took 8 bases from V and 1 from J; bases not matched to a gene: 2. From germline, CDR1 is MNHNY and CDR2 SVGAGI (reference sequence). The CDR3 contains 13 residues. The CDR3: CASSGQGNTEAFF. CDR3 bases: TGTGCCAGCTCGGGACAGGGGAACACTGAAGCTTTCTTT.

V and J are TRBV5-5 and TRBJ2-1, with 12 bases matching TRBD2. The ends lost 4 bases at V and 3 bases at J; junction bases unmatched: 5. CDR1 and CDR2 from the germline V gene are SGHKS and YYEKEE (reference sequence). This CDR3 region has 16 residues. The CDR3 region has the DNA TGTGCCAGCAGCGGAACGGGACTAGCGGGCTACAATGAGCAGTTCTTC. Its translation is CASSGTGLAGYNEQFF.

In its sample, this clone was seen a few times. The chain recombines TRBV19 with TRBJ2-5; 9 nucleotides align to TRBD2. Germline CDR1 and CDR2: LNHDA and SQIVND (reference sequence). CDR3 size: 17 residues. J was trimmed by 1 base and V by 4 bases; bases with no gene match: 10. The CDR3 loop reads CASSNEVLAGPQETQYF. CDR3 in DNA: TGTGCCAGTAGTAACGAGGTTCTAGCGGGACCCCAAGAGACCCAGTACTTC.

The chain uses TRBV7-2 and TRBJ2-6, with D possibly being TRBD2 (7 bases). This CDR3 has 18 amino acids. From germline, CDR1 is SGHTA and CDR2 FQGNSA. The V gene lost 1 base and the J gene lost 2 bases, with 15 bases spanning the gap. Here the CDR3 reads CASSLDRGARAGANVLTF. In DNA, the CDR3 is TGTGCCAGCAGCTTAGATCGGGGGGCGAGGGCTGGGGCCAACGTCCTGACTTTC. Based on the CDR3 plus reference TRBV7-2 and TRBJ2-6, the full variable domain is GAGVSQSPSNKVTEKGKDVELRCDPISGHTALYWYRQSLGQGLEFLIYFQGNSAPDKSGLPSDRFSAERTGGSVSTLTIQRTQQEDSAVYLCASSLDRGARAGANVLTFGAGSRLTVL.

V gene TRBV11-2 combines with J gene TRBJ1-2, with a weak D call TRBD1 (5 bases). With 3 bases removed from V and 4 bases from J, the gap between germline ends came to 12 bases. Germline V gene lookup returns CDR1 SGHAT and CDR2 FQNNGV. The CDR3 sequence is 14 residues long. The DNA for the CDR3 is TGTGCCAGCAGCTTCTCCAGGGATAGCTATGGCTACACCTTC. Its protein product is CASSFSRDSYGYTF.

The chain uses TRBV5-1 and TRBJ2-3; 7 positions agree with TRBD2. Per germline, CDR1 SGHRS and CDR2 YFSETQ. The V and J ends lost 0 bases and 2 bases, in that order; junction bases with no gene match: 9. CDR3 length: 17 residues. CDR3 loop: CASSLGVGGRHTDTQYF. The CDR3 DNA reads TGCGCCAGCAGCTTGGGAGTGGGAGGGCGACACACAGATACGCAGTATTTT.

The chain combines TRBV19 with TRBJ1-1; 8 bases match TRBD1. Germline assignment: CDR1 LNHDA and CDR2 SQIVND (reference sequence). CDR3 length: 14 amino acids. J lost 4 bases, V lost 5 bases, and 6 bases had no gene match. The CDR3 is CASSRHRGVTEAFF. As DNA, the CDR3 is TGTGCCAGTAGTCGACACAGGGGGGTCACTGAAGCTTTCTTT.

This clone was found a few times. The genes are TRBV19 and TRBJ2-7, with D possibly matching TRBD1 (6 bases). From germline, CDR1 is LNHDA and CDR2 SQIVND (reference sequence). Trimming stripped 4 bases from V and 1 base from J, with 20 bases between. There are 17 residues in the CDR3. The CDR3 bases are TGTGCCAGTAGTAACTTCGTGGGGGCAGGAGAGTCCTACGAGCAGTACTTC. This gives the protein CASSNFVGAGESYEQYF.

This sequence joins TRBV2 and TRBJ1-1; no clear D gene. The CDR3 has 14 amino acids. V was trimmed by 3 bases and J by 5 bases, leaving 13 bases between them. Germline V gives CDR1 SNHLY, CDR2 FYNNEI. CDR3 sequence: CASSEFGRGTEAFF. CDR3 DNA: TGTGCCAGCAGTGAGTTCGGGCGGGGTACTGAAGCTTTCTTT.

This clone has more than one count but fewer than ten. The gene calls are TRBV27 and TRBJ1-1; 8 bases match TRBD1. V shed 5 bases, J shed 10 bases, and the junction held 6 bases outside the gene matches. The CDR3 is 12 amino acids. CDR1 MNHEY and CDR2 SMNVEV come from the germline V gene (reference sequence). In DNA form, the CDR3 reads TGTGCCAGCAGTCCCTGGACAGGGACAGCTTTCTTT. Its translation is CASSPWTGTAFF.

The V gene is TRBV18, the J gene TRBJ2-5; maybe TRBD2 (6 bases). The CDR3 has 13 amino acids. Germline V gene data show CDR1 as KGHSH and CDR2 as LQKENI. V lost 3 bases to trimming and J lost 11 bases, with 16 bases between them. CDR3 bases: TGTGCCAGCTCACCCCTGCAGGGTCGGGAGCAGTACTTC. This gives the protein CASSPLQGREQYF.

This clone was seen repeatedly, ten times or more. The chain links TRBV2 to TRBJ1-5; D possibly corresponds to TRBD1 (6 bases). This CDR3 has 13 amino acids. Trimming left V 5 bases short and J 2 bases short, with 7 bases between. Germline CDR1 SNHLY, CDR2 FYNNEI. DNA for the CDR3: TGTGCCAGCAGTTGGACAGGCAATCAGCCCCAGCATTTT. Its translation: CASSWTGNQPQHF.

The chain joins TRBV29-1 to TRBJ2-7; a weak D match, TRBD2 (5 bases). Trimming took off 7 bases at V and 3 bases at J, with 16 bases between the two ends. The CDR3 extends over 13 amino acids. Germline assignment: CDR1 SQVTM and CDR2 ANQGSEA. Here the CDR3 reads CSAEGGSRYEQYF. The CDR3, as DNA: TGCAGCGCCGAGGGCGGATCGCGCTACGAGCAGTACTTC.

This chain connects TRBV7-6 to TRBJ2-1, with 14 positions matching TRBD2. The CDR3 has 20 residues. Losses at the gene ends were 5 bases for V and 2 bases for J; bases not matched to a gene: 14. Germline V CDR1 and CDR2: SGHVS, FNYEAQ. CDR3: CASSLGTSGRILSTYNEQFF. CDR3 sequence (DNA): TGTGCCAGCAGCCTTGGGACTAGCGGGAGAATCCTTTCCACCTACAATGAGCAGTTCTTC.